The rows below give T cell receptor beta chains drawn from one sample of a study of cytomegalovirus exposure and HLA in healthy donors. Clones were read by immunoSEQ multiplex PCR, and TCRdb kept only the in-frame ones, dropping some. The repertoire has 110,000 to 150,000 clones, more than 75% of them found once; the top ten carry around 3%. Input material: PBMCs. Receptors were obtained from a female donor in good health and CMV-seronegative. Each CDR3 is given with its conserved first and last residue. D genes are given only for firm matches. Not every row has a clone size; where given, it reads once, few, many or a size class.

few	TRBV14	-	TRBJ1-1	CASSSGRGGTEAFF	TGTGCCAGCAGCTCGGGACGGGGAGGCACTGAAGCTTTCTTT
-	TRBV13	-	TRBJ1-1	CASSLLGAGTNTEAFF	TGTGCCAGCAGCCTCCTCGGGGCGGGGACGAACACTGAAGCTTTCTTT
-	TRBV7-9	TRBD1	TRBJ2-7	CASSLIQGLFVTAGYEQYF	TGTGCCAGCAGCCTTATACAGGGGCTATTCGTTACAGCCGGTTACGAGCAGTACTTC
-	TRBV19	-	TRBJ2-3	CASTPIRAGGRTDTQYF	TGTGCCAGTACTCCCATAAGGGCAGGAGGCCGCACAGATACGCAGTATTTT
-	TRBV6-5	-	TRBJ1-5	CASSNGVNQPQHF	TGTGCCAGCAGTAACGGTGTCAATCAGCCCCAGCATTTT
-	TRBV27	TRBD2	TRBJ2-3	CASSVLAGGRGTQYF	TGTGCCAGCAGTGTTTTGGCGGGAGGACGCGGTACGCAGTATTTT
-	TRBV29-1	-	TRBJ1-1	CSVLRRRGTEAFF	TGCAGCGTCTTGAGACGGAGGGGCACTGAAGCTTTCTTT
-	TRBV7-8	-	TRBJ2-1	CASSSQAGSYNEQFF	TGTGCCAGCAGCTCCCAGGCGGGCTCCTACAATGAGCAGTTCTTC
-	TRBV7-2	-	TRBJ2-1	CASSPAGGPNNEQFF	TGTGCCAGCAGCCCAGCAGGGGGGCCCAACAATGAGCAGTTCTTC
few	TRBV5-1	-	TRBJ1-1	CASSVDGLLTFF	TGCGCCAGCAGCGTCGATGGCCTTTTGACTTTCTTT
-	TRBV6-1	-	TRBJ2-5	CASFRGRGGGETQYF	TGTGCCAGCTTTAGGGGGAGGGGGGGAGGAGAGACCCAGTACTTC
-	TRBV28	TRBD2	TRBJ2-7	CASSPAGDYEQYF	TGTGCCAGCAGTCCGGCGGGGGACTACGAGCAGTACTTC
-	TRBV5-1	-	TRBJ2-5	CASSLEGYQETQYF	TGCGCCAGCAGCTTGGAGGGGTACCAAGAGACCCAGTACTTC
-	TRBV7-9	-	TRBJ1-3	CSSSLGRGTGNTIYF	TGTTCCAGCAGCTTAGGTCGGGGGACTGGAAACACCATATATTTT
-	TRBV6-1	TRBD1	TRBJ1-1	CASRPTGGVREAFF	TGTGCCAGCAGACCCACAGGGGGTGTGCGTGAAGCTTTCTTT
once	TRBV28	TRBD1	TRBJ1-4	CASRTDRDHATNEKLFF	TGTGCCAGCAGAACCGACAGGGACCACGCAACTAATGAAAAACTGTTTTTT
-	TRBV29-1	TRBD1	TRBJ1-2	CSVDSGTGGRSTYGYTF	TGCAGCGTTGATTCTGGGACAGGGGGGCGGTCTACCTATGGCTACACCTTC
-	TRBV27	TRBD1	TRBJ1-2	CASSSGTANYGYTF	TGTGCCAGCAGTTCTGGGACAGCTAACTATGGCTACACCTTC
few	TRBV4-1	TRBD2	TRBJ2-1	CASSQVGGRGEQFF	TGCGCCAGCAGCCAAGTGGGGGGGAGGGGAGAGCAGTTCTTC
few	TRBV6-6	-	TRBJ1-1	CASSYLPEAFF	TGTGCCAGCAGTTACCTACCTGAAGCTTTCTTT
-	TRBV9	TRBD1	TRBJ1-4	CASSARTGGSNEKLFF	TGTGCCAGCAGCGCACGTACAGGGGGGAGTAATGAAAAACTGTTTTTT
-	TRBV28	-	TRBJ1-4	CASTSYSPTNEKLFF	TGTGCCAGCACCTCGTACAGCCCAACTAATGAAAAACTGTTTTTT
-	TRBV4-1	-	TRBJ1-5	CASSQVGGTSNQPQHF	TGCGCCAGCAGCCAAGTGGGAGGGACTAGCAATCAGCCCCAGCATTTT
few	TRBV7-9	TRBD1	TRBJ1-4	CASSSPGTANEKLFF	TGTGCCAGCAGCTCGCCCGGGACAGCGAATGAAAAACTGTTTTTT
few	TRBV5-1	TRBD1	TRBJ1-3	CASSHKTGSGNTIYF	TGCGCCAGCAGCCATAAGACAGGGTCTGGAAACACCATATATTTT
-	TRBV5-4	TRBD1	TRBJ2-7	CASSLEGTAYEQYF	TGTGCCAGCAGCTTGGAAGGGACAGCCTACGAGCAGTACTTC
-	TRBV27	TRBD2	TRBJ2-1	CASRGTSGGDYNEQFF	TGTGCCAGCAGGGGGACTAGCGGGGGGGACTACAATGAGCAGTTCTTC
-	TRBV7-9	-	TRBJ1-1	CASSLVNTEAFF	TGTGCCAGCAGCTTAGTAAACACTGAAGCTTTCTTT
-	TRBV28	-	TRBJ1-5	CAVLQGVNQPQHF	TGTGCCGTCCTACAGGGCGTCAATCAGCCCCAGCATTTT
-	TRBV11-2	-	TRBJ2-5	CASSLSRETQYF	TGTGCCAGCAGCTTATCCCGGGAGACCCAGTACTTC
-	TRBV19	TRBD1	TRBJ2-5	CASSITGGGGTQYF	TGTGCCAGTAGTATCACAGGGGGCGGTGGGACCCAGTACTTC
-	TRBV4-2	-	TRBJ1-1	CASSQGSGGGEAFF	TGTGCCAGCAGCCAAGGATCCGGGGGTGGTGAAGCTTTCTTT